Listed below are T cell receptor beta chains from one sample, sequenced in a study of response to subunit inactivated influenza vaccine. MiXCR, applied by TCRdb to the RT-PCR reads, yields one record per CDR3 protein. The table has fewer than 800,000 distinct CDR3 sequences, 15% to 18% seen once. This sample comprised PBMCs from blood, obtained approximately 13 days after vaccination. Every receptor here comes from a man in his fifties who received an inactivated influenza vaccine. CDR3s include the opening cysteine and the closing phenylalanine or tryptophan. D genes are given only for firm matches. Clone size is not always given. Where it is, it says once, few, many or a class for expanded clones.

CASSQAPPGLAGPDTQYF,TGCGCCAGCAGCCAGGCCCCCCCGGGACTAGCGGGCCCAGATACGCAGTATTTT,TRBD2,TRBV4-1,TRBJ2-3,few
CASSGRRTAAGELFF,TGTGCCAGCAGTGGAAGGCGAACGGCTGCCGGGGAGCTGTTTTTT,-,TRBV25-1,TRBJ2-2,-
CASSPGRGTYGYTF,TGTGCCAGCAGCCCAGGACGTGGGACCTATGGCTACACCTTC,-,TRBV3-1,TRBJ1-2,few
CASSTAGTAFQETQYF,TGTGCCAGCAGCACCGCCGGGACAGCCTTCCAAGAGACCCAGTACTTC,TRBD1,TRBV12-3/TRBV12-4,TRBJ2-5,few
CASSPNPEAETQYF,TGTGCCAGCAGCCCGAACCCGGAGGCGGAGACCCAGTACTTC,-,TRBV7-6,TRBJ2-5,-
CASSLPGASTEAFF,TGTGCCAGCAGCTTACCGGGGGCCAGCACTGAAGCTTTCTTT,-,TRBV7-9,TRBJ1-1,few
CASSLGLHTGELFF,TGTGCCAGCAGCTTAGGGTTGCACACCGGGGAGCTGTTTTTT,-,TRBV7-9,TRBJ2-2,few
CASSRANSWGRDGETQYF,TGTGCCAGCAGCCGAGCCAATAGTTGGGGGCGAGACGGAGAGACCCAGTACTTC,-,TRBV5-6,TRBJ2-5,few
CASSTGLAGELFF,TGTGCCAGCAGCACGGGACTAGCCGGGGAGCTGTTTTTT,TRBD2,TRBV5-5,TRBJ2-2,-
CASTLGVPYNEQFF,TGTGCCAGCACCCTCGGGGTTCCTTACAATGAGCAGTTCTTC,-,TRBV12-3/TRBV12-4,TRBJ2-1,many
CASSPPRGTQYF,TGTGCCAGCAGCCCCCCTCGGGGGACCCAGTACTTC,-,TRBV5-6,TRBJ2-5,few
CASSPSGGSQETQYF,TGTGCTAGCAGCCCTAGCGGGGGCAGCCAAGAGACCCAGTACTTC,TRBD2,TRBV7-7,TRBJ2-5,few
CASSRGLTTADTQYF,TGCGCCAGCAGCAGGGGACTAACGACGGCAGATACGCAGTATTTT,TRBD2,TRBV5-1,TRBJ2-3,few
CASSTRYRDGNEKLFF,TGTGCCAGCAGCACCCGATACCGGGACGGTAATGAAAAACTGTTTTTT,-,TRBV5-6,TRBJ1-4,many